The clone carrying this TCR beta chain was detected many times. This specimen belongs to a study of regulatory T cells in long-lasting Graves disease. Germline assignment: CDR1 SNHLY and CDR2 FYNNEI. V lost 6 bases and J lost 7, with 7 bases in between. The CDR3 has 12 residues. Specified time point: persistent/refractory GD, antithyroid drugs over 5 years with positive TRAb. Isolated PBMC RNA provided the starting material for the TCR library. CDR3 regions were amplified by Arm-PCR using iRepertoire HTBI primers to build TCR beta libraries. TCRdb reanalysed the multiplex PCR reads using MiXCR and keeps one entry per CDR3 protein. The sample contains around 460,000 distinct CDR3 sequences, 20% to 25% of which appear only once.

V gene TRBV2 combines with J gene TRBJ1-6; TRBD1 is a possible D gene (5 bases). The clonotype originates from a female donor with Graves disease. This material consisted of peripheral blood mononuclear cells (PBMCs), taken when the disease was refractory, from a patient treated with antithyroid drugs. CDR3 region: CASRTANSPLHF. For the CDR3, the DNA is TGTGCCAGCAGGACAGCGAATTCACCCCTCCACTTT.